This T cell receptor beta chain comes out of a study of blood T cell repertoires in COVID-19. Produced via immunoSEQ multiplex PCR; TCRdb's table is partial and in-frame only. The repertoire holds some 180,000 clones, roughly 80% seen once, with around 6.9% in the top ten. This clone was observed a single time. CDR3 size: 15 residues. Per the germline V gene, CDR1 is SGHVS and CDR2 is FQNEAQ. J lost 2 bases, V lost 5 bases, and 8 bases had no gene match. Sequencing used peripheral blood. This receptor was taken from a man between 60 and 70 years old with acute or convalescent COVID-19. The genes are TRBV7-8 and TRBJ1-2, with 7 bases identical to TRBD1. CDR3 residues: CASSTRQGANYGYTF. The CDR3 DNA reads TGTGCCAGCAGCACCCGACAGGGAGCAAACTATGGCTACACCTTC.